Listed below are T cell receptor beta chains from one sample, sequenced in a study of immune evolution from preneoplasia to lung adenocarcinoma. Only in-frame clones appear in the TCRdb table, and some are missing; sequencing was by immunoSEQ multiplex PCR. This table has thousands of clones, about 78% appearing once. Material for sequencing was FFPE adjacent normal lung tissue. These receptors all stem from an older donor with lung adenocarcinoma. Each CDR3 is given with its conserved first and last residue. Each record gives: J gene, CDR3 length, D gene, V gene, CDR3 protein. A D gene is named only where the DNA matches it firmly.

TRBJ2-5	13	-	TRBV7-2	CASSLVVRETQYF
TRBJ1-1	11	-	TRBV10-3	CATVQGSEAFF
TRBJ2-2	16	TRBD1	TRBV2	CASTHYGQGGTGELFF
TRBJ1-1	13	TRBD1	TRBV30	CAWANPGQYEAFF
TRBJ2-5	14	-	TRBV5-4	CASSSPVGKETQYF
TRBJ2-7	15	-	TRBV9	CASSVGSGKTYEQYF
TRBJ1-1	13	-	TRBV4-3	CVSSPQRGTEAFF
TRBJ2-1	14	-	TRBV9	CASSVDGVVNEQFF
TRBJ2-7	15	TRBD2	TRBV10-3	CAISESLAGGGEQYF
TRBJ1-2	14	-	TRBV7-9	CASSSDGRRIGYTF
TRBJ2-3	15	-	TRBV18	CASSPGSGRPDTQYF
TRBJ2-7	16	TRBD1	TRBV4-2	CASSQGGDRSHYEQYF
TRBJ1-1	12	-	TRBV7-9	CASSLLGVKAFF
TRBJ2-5	14	-	TRBV29-1	CSVVEVRRQETQYF
TRBJ2-5	15	TRBD2	TRBV19	CASSRTSGGQETQYF
TRBJ1-5	14	-	TRBV7-2	CASSLVRRDQPQHF
TRBJ1-5	15	-	TRBV19	CASSMGFRARGPQHF
TRBJ2-7	13	-	TRBV5-6	CASSLSGSGEQYF
TRBJ1-5	12	-	TRBV10-2	CASSDGIQPQHF
TRBJ1-4	14	TRBD1	TRBV11-2	CASSSDRLHEKLFF
TRBJ1-2	12	-	TRBV28	CASSHARYGYTF
TRBJ2-1	17	-	TRBV7-2	CASRTLGGERKAYEQFF
TRBJ2-3	15	-	TRBV4-1	CASSQFSDSTDTQYF
TRBJ2-5	15	TRBD1	TRBV5-8	CASAPGTGVRETQYF
TRBJ1-1	15	TRBD1	TRBV11-2	CASSWYRQGDTEAFF
TRBJ2-7	11	-	TRBV30	CAWGRYYEQYF
TRBJ2-6	18	TRBD1	TRBV25-1	CASSDLYGRGSGANVLTF
TRBJ2-7	14	-	TRBV14	CASSQEDSRYEQYF
TRBJ2-3	15	TRBD1	TRBV12-5	CASGFGQGVADTQYF
TRBJ2-7	10	-	TRBV28	CASKAYEQYF
TRBJ2-1	15	TRBD1	TRBV7-9	CASSWRTGLYNEQFF
TRBJ2-1	16	-	TRBV4-2	CASSQDGSASYNEQFF
TRBJ1-5	15	TRBD1	TRBV19	CASTESQGRNQPQHF
TRBJ1-1	13	-	TRBV29-1	CSATDGSGTEAFF
TRBJ2-3	15	TRBD2	TRBV9	CASSVRGLVTDTQYF
TRBJ2-6	14	-	TRBV30	CAWAGRRRANVLTF
TRBJ1-2	16	TRBD1	TRBV6-5	CASSYSVSGGQGGYTF
TRBJ2-1	15	TRBD2	TRBV9	CASSLRLAGDNEQFF
TRBJ2-3	16	TRBD1	TRBV9	CASSGKQGEYTDTQYF
TRBJ1-1	13	-	TRBV7-9	CASSLTTNTEAFF
TRBJ2-5	13	-	TRBV7-8	CASSLGRGETQYF
TRBJ2-3	13	TRBD1	TRBV4-3	CASSTTGVDTQYF
TRBJ2-7	15	TRBD2	TRBV10-3	CAISVTSGTSYEQYF